The sequence of this T cell receptor beta chain was determined in a study of blood T cell repertoires in COVID-19. Study-level background: Some COVID-19 samples were acute and others convalescent; all came from the United States, Italy and Spain. T cells, B-cell-depleted T cells, or PBMCs supplied cDNA or gDNA.

Assay: immunoSEQ multiplex PCR; the TCRdb copy retains only in-frame clones and omits some. The sample yields about 200,000 clones, 75% to 90% seen once. The germline gives CDR1 SGHTA, CDR2 FQGNSA. The CDR3 contains 13 residues. On this clone itself: Its ends do not fully match the called genes, so a read error is possible.

Participant ages covered roughly 18 to 89 years across about two dozen US areas. Participants' reported clinical history set cohort assignment. The rearrangement links TRBV7-2 to TRBJ2-1; perhaps TRBD2 as D (5 bases). The TCR comes from a man aged 35 to 55 who had recovered from COVID-19. Sequenced input: PBMCs or T cells enriched from blood (not recorded which). CDR3 sequence: CASTLGSPDEQFF. DNA of the CDR3: TGTGCCAGCACCTTAGGGAGCCCCGATGAGCAGTTCTTC.